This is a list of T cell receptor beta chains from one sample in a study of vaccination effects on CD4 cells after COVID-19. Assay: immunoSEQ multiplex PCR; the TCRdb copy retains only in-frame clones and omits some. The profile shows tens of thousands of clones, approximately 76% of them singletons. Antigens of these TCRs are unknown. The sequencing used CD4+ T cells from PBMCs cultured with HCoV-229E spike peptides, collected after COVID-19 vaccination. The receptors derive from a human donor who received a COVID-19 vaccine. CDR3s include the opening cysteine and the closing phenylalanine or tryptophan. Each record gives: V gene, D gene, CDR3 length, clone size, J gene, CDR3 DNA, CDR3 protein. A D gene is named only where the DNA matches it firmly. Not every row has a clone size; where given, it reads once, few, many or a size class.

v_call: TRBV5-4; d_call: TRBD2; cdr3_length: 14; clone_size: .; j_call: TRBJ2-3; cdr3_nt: TGTGCCAGCAGTTCGGGGGGGGCGTCGGATACGCAGTATTTT; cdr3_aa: CASSSGGASDTQYF
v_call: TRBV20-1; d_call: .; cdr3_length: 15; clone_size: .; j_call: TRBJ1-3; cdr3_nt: TGCAGTGCTAGTCCCAGGGGTTTGGCTGGAAACACCATATATTTT; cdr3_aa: CSASPRGLAGNTIYF
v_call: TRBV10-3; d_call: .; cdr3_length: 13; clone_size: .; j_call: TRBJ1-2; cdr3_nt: TGTGCCATCAGTGACCAGGGTAACTATGGCTACACCTTC; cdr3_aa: CAISDQGNYGYTF
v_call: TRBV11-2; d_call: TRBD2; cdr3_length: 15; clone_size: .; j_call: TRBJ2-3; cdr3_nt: TGTGCCAGCAGGACCGGGACTAGCGTTCGGAATACGCAGTATTTT; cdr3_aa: CASRTGTSVRNTQYF
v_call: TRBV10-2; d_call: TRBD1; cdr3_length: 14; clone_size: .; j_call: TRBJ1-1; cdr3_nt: TGCGCCAGCAGTGGGACAGGGGGGGGGACTGAAGCTTTCTTT; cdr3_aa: CASSGTGGGTEAFF
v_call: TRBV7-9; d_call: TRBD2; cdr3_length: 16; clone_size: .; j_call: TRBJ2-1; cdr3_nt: TGTGCCAGCAGCTTAGGGGGCGGGAGGGGCTACAATGAGCAGTTCTTC; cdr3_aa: CASSLGGGRGYNEQFF
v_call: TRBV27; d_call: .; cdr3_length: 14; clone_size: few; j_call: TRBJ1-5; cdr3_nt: TGTGCCAGCAGTTTAAAGGGGCGCAATCAGCCCCAGCATTTT; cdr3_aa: CASSLKGRNQPQHF
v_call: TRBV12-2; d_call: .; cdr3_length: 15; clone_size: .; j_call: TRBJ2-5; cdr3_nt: TGTGCAAGTCGCTTAGACGGGATTAGAAGAGAGACCCAGTACTTC; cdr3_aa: CASRLDGIRRETQYF
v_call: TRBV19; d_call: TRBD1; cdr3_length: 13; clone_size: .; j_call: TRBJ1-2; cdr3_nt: TGTGCCAGTCGTTTGGACAGGGGGTATGGCTACACCTTC; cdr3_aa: CASRLDRGYGYTF
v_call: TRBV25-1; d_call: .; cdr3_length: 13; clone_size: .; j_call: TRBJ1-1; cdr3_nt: TGTGCCACCGCGGACAGTCCGAACACTGAAGCTTTCTTT; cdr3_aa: CATADSPNTEAFF
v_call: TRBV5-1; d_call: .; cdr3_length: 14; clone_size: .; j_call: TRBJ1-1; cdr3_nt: TGCGCCAGCAGGCGATCCGGGGAGAACACTGAAGCTTTCTTT; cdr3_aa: CASRRSGENTEAFF
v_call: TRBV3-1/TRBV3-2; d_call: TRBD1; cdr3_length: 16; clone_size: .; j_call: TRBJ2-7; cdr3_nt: TGTGCCAGCAGCCAAGAAGGAGGGACAGGGTTAAGAAAGCAGTACTTC; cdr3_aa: CASSQEGGTGLRKQYF
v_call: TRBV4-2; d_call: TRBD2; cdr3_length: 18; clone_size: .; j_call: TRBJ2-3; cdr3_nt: TGTGCCAGCAGCCAACCACAAGGACTAGCGGGGGGTACAGATACGCAGTATTTT; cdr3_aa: CASSQPQGLAGGTDTQYF
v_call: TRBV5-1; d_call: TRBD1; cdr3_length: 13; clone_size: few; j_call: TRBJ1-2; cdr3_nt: TGCGCCAGCAGCTTGGAGGGGGCTCGGGGCTACACCTTC; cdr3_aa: CASSLEGARGYTF
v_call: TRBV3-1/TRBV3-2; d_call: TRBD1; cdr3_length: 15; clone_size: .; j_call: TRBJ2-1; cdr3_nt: TGTGCCAGCAGCCAGGCGGGACAGGGGGCAGGTGAGCAGTTCTTC; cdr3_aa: CASSQAGQGAGEQFF
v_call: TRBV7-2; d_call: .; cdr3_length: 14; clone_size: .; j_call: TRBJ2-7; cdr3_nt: TGTGCCAGCAGCTTATTTGGTATCGGGGCCGAGCAGTACTTC; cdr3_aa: CASSLFGIGAEQYF
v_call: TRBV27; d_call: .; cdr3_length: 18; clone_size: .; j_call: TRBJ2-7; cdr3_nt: TGTGCCAGCAGTTTATCGTGGGTGTATGGGACCTCCTTATACGAGCAGTACTTC; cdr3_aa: CASSLSWVYGTSLYEQYF
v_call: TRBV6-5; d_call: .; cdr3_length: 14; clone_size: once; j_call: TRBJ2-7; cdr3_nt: TGTGCCAGCAGTTACGTCACCTACGGGGACGAGCAGTACTTC; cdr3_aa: CASSYVTYGDEQYF
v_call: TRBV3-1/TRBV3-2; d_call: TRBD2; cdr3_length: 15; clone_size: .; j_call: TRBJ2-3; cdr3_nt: TGTGCCAGCAGCCAGCTAGCGGGAGTGATAGATACGCAGTATTTT; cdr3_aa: CASSQLAGVIDTQYF
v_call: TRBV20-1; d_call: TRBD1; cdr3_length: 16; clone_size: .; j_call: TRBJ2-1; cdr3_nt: TGCAGTGCTAGTGGTTCTGGGACAGGGAGTTACAATGAGCAGTTCTTC; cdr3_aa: CSASGSGTGSYNEQFF
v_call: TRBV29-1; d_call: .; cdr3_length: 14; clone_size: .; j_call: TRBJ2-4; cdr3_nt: TGCAGCGTTGGGAGGGGGGGGACCAAAAACATTCAGTACTTC; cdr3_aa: CSVGRGGTKNIQYF
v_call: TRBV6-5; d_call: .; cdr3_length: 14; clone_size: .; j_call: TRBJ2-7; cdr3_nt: TGTGCCAGCAGTACTGCAGGATCTGCCTACGAGCAGTACTTC; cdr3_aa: CASSTAGSAYEQYF
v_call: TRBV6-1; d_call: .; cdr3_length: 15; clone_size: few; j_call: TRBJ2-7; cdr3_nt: TGTGCCAGCAGTGAAGTCCCGGGAGCAACCGACGAGCAGTACTTC; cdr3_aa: CASSEVPGATDEQYF
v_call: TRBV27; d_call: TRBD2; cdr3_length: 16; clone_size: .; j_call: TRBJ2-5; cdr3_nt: TGTGCCAGCAGAATGAGGCCACGGGGGGTCGAAGAGACCCAGTACTTC; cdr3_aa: CASRMRPRGVEETQYF
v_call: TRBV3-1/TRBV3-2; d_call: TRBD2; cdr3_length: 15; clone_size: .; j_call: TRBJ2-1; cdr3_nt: TGTGCCAGCAGCCAAGTAGCGGGGGGCTACAATGAGCAGTTCTTC; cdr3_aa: CASSQVAGGYNEQFF
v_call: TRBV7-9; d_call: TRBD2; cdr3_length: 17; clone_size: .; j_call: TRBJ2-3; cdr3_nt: TGTGCCAGCAGCTTTGGCGGCGGGGGAGGGAGCACAGATACGCAGTATTTT; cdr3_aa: CASSFGGGGGSTDTQYF